The next 8 T cell receptor beta chains were all read from a single sample in a study of blood T cell repertoires in COVID-19 (dated by TCRdb to 2019 to 2021). Library construction relied on the immunoSEQ multiplex PCR assay. What TCRdb holds here is the immuneACCESS table cut down to in-frame rearrangements. Part of the clones is not present; checked against another copy, under half of the missing clones reflect an unresolved V gene, and the others are unexplained. Present in this sample are about 260,000 clones, around 87% of which were seen just once. 2% to 3% of the sample belongs to the ten largest clones. Material for sequencing was peripheral blood. These receptors originate from a woman aged 50 to 60 with acute or convalescent COVID-19.

The CDR3 DNA follows: TGTGCCTGGAGTGTTAAACTAGCGGGATTCTACAATGAGCAGTTCTTC. Its protein is CAWSVKLAGFYNEQFF. This chain links TRBV30 with TRBJ2-1, with TRBD2 identical over 10 bases. The V and J ends lost 0 bases and 3 bases, in that order; junction bases with no gene match: 5. Germline-derived CDR1 and CDR2 are GTSNPN and SVGIG (reference sequence). The CDR3 is 16 amino acids.

The V and J genes are TRBV5-4 and TRBJ2-3; the match to TRBD2 covers 16 bases. V shed 2 bases, J shed 3 bases, and the junction held 3 bases outside the gene matches. The germline V gene encodes CDR1 SGHNT and CDR2 YYREEE (reference sequence). This CDR3 comprises 17 residues. This CDR3 is CASSLPGLAGGTDTQYF. The CDR3 DNA sequence: TGTGCCAGCAGCTTACCGGGACTAGCGGGAGGGACAGATACGCAGTATTTT.

In DNA form, the CDR3 reads TGTGCCAGCAGCGTGCCCGGGTTCTCTGGGGCCAACGTCCTGACTTTC. Encoded protein: CASSVPGFSGANVLTF. The J gene is TRBJ2-6, the V gene TRBV28; D not certain. Germline-derived CDR1 and CDR2 are MDHEN and SYDVKM. There are 16 residues in the CDR3. V was clipped by 6 bases and J by 0 bases, with 12 bases between them.

The J gene is TRBJ2-5, the V gene TRBV4-2, with 9 bases matching TRBD2. The V and J ends lost 5 bases and 1 base, in that order; junction bases with no gene match: 5. The CDR3 contains 15 residues. Germline V gene sequence: CDR1 LGHNA, CDR2 YNFKEQ. The CDR3 here is CASSEVSGSQETQYF. The CDR3 DNA is TGTGCCAGCAGCGAAGTTAGCGGGAGCCAAGAGACCCAGTACTTC.

The V call is TRBV5-4, the J call TRBJ2-5, with 12 bases identical to TRBD2. The V gene's germline CDR1 is SGHNT and CDR2 YYREEE (reference sequence). The CDR3 spans 16 residues. After removal of 3 bases from V and 4 bases from J, the junction contained 7 bases not matched to a gene. DNA of the CDR3: TGTGCCAGCAGCTCAAGGACTAGCGGGATGCCAGAGACCCAGTACTTC. Translating gives CASSSRTSGMPETQYF.

CDR3 region: CASSYFLPSSGNTIYF. CDR3 coding DNA: TGTGCCAGCAGTTACTTCCTCCCCAGCTCTGGAAACACCATATATTTT. V and J are TRBV6-5 and TRBJ1-3; unclear D gene. This CDR3 region has 16 residues. V lost 1 base and J 0 bases, leaving 10 bases between the germline ends. Looked up from germline, CDR1 is MNHEY and CDR2 is SVGAGI.

The genes are TRBV6-6 and TRBJ1-1; TRBD1 matches at 8 bases. V lost 6 bases, J lost 4 bases, and 7 bases stayed unmatched. Germline V gene data show CDR1 as MNHNY and CDR2 as SVGAGI (reference sequence). CDR3 length: 14 residues. In DNA, the CDR3 is TGTGCCAGCAGCCCCAGGGGGCTGAGCACTGAAGCTTTCTTT. Translated, it gives CASSPRGLSTEAFF.

The chain combines TRBV10-2 with TRBJ1-5; D is unclear. The CDR3 extends over 14 amino acids. The germline gives CDR1 WSHSY, CDR2 SAAADI. V shed 6 bases and J shed 0 bases, with 9 bases lying between them. In nucleotides, the CDR3 is TGCGCCAGCAGAGACTACCTTAGCAATCAGCCCCAGCATTTT. Translation: CASRDYLSNQPQHF.